This TCR beta chain originates from a study of T cell responses to AZD1222 COVID-19 vaccine. Study-wide findings and caveats: White British people made up most donors, females outnumbered males, and clonal diversity was possibly underestimated.

The CDR3 spans 15 residues. Germline V lookup: CDR1 KGHSH, CDR2 LQKENI. Trimming cost V 4 bases and J 2 bases; bases outside gene matches: 2. To note about this clone: The antigen remains unidentified.

The method was immunoSEQ multiplex PCR; TCRdb's version includes in-frame clones alone and lacks a portion of them. The table includes about 130,000 clones, around 84% detected once. The chain joins TRBV18 to TRBJ1-4, with TRBD1 matching over 9 bases. The specimen was peripheral blood, collected on day 0 of AZD1222 vaccination. The source is an adult in good health. CDR3 residues: CASSLTGGTNEKLFF. The CDR3 DNA follows: TGTGCCAGCTCACTAACAGGGGGCACTAATGAAAAACTGTTTTTT.